This entry features one T cell receptor beta chain sequence. This clone was counted a few times. Its antigen remains unidentified. Per-base quality was not reported, and no clone a single base away is much larger than it. From the germline V gene, CDR1 is MNHEY and CDR2 is SVGAGI. V was cut back by 7 bases and J by 1 base, leaving a gap of 13 bases between them. The CDR3 starts with the cysteine, ends with the phenylalanine, and has 14 residues. Only the CDR3 DNA stays, 42 bases, in frame from base 1. The cohort was made up of approximately 670 healthy bone marrow donors. At the time of sampling, all cohort members were nominally healthy, though unrecorded immune exposures were likely present. The donor tested CMV seronegative and was one of the 352 seronegative cohort members. Every donor gave a peripheral blood sample, and the peripheral blood mononuclear cells from that sample were used for TCR beta sequencing. Genomic DNA was extracted from the blood cell samples with the Qiagen DNeasy Blood Extraction Kit.

Libraries were prepared through the immunoSEQ multiplex PCR assay. The multiplex PCR relied on a mix of 60 forward primers for TCR Vbeta segments and 13 reverse primers for TCR Jbeta segments. Amplification of the CDR3 region of rearranged TCR beta genes was performed with a multiplex PCR assay on genomic DNA. The amplified TCR beta libraries were sequenced on the Illumina HiSeq System as 87-base-pair reads. The original pipeline was this. A later analysis counted tens of millions of unique TCR beta chains across the 670 or so repertoires, and around 9.9 million of these chains were shared by at least two donors. Raw reads were error-corrected and collapsed into unique sequences with a nearest-neighbor algorithm that merged closely related sequences to remove PCR and sequencing errors. Alignment of CDR3 sequences to IMGT reference sequences was used to assign V, D and J gene segments. For a sequence to be retained, a match of at least six nucleotides to both a V gene segment and a J gene segment was required. Rearrangements were classified as productive when the CDR3 lacked stop codons and remained in frame with V and J, and all other rearrangements were classified as non-productive. CDR3 was defined by IMGT convention, running from the second conserved V-encoded cysteine to the conserved J-encoded phenylalanine. Sequences without an unambiguous match to a single V gene segment were excluded from the earlier analysis of approximately 600 of the donors. In an earlier analysis of approximately 560 of the donors, a V segment was called functional when productive rearrangements were above 56.7%, and segregating when the standard deviation between donors exceeded 5%. A statistical classification framework was developed to diagnose cytomegalovirus status using the catalog of TCR beta chain sequences. In a later analysis, TCR nucleotide sequences were compared against IMGT/GENE-DB human TR gene sequences so that V and J genes could be assigned. In a later analysis, CDR3 sequences and most-parsimonious VDJ recombination scenarios were assigned using the TCRdist pipeline. A later analysis defined each TCR beta chain by its CDR3 amino acid sequence plus V-gene family, and excluded reads lacking a unique V-gene family. To address suspected cross-contamination and a sequencing artifact, a later analysis removed 450 to 700 highly shared, low-generation-probability nucleotide sequences. In a later analysis, a clonal expansion index was calculated for each public chain from normalized within-repertoire ranks of inferred template counts. In a later analysis, generation probabilities were computed with a VDJ recombination model fitted to out-of-frame rearrangements, and the resulting probabilities were checked against IGoR. In a later analysis, TCR-TCR, TCR-HLA and TCR-CMV co-occurrence was scored with hypergeometric tests, and a repertoire-size bias correction was applied to TCR pairs. False discovery rates were estimated in a later analysis by permuting HLA or CMV assignments 20 times. In a later analysis, co-occurring TCRs were grouped with DBSCAN, and TCRdist sequence similarity was added when clustering was performed within HLA-allele-positive subsets. Co-occurrence clustering excluded repertoires with fewer than 30,000 or more than 120,000 public chains, plus five with anomalous nucleotide sharing. What TCRdb holds here is the immuneACCESS table cut down to in-frame rearrangements. Part of the clones is not present; checked against another copy, under half of the missing clones reflect an unresolved V gene, and the others are unexplained. For V, J and clone size, that table is used; D and trimming come from the DNA. Recorded for this sample are under 95,000 clones; roughly 80% of them occurred a single time. The biggest ten clones account for roughly 1.9% of the sample.

The data were obtained in a study of cytomegalovirus exposure and HLA in healthy donors (dated by TCRdb to 2017 to 2019). Regarding the complete study: In an earlier analysis of some 550 of the donors, approximately 260 Gb of sequence data and 90 million to 120 million unique TCR beta sequences from roughly 190 million T cells were reported. Every repertoire in the discovery cohort had been generated on one and the same sequencing platform. In the later analysis, no new phenotypic data were used to find candidate immune exposures; instead, reliance was placed on TCR beta sequences and their occurrence across donors. A separate validation cohort of roughly 130 different subjects was used in addition to the roughly 670-subject first cohort. A later genetic analysis took genome-wide SNP genotypes for about three fifths of the 666 donors and used that subset as a discovery cohort. Donor age, sex, ethnicity and CMV serostatus were compiled together with the repertoire data. The T cell repertoires of about 700 subjects were profiled by immunosequencing and related to cytomegalovirus serostatus. An early release covering roughly 600 HLA-typed donors comprised approximately 300 gigabases of sequencing data and about 90 million unique TCR sequences. The number of donors typed differed by locus, with 629-630 for A, B, C, DRB1 and DQB1, about 500 for DQA1, approximately 570 for DPA1, and around 460 for DPB1. A later analysis re-analyzed previously published TCR beta repertoires from several hundred donors and added high-resolution HLA genotyping to study TCR occurrence patterns. The study was designed to test whether signatures of past pathogen exposure could be identified by cataloging public T cell receptors. Among the approximately 400 genotyped donors, roughly 80% belonged to the genetic ancestry cluster associated with self-reported Caucasian donors. Class I and class II HLA loci were covered by the typing at four-digit resolution. To predict cytomegalovirus infection status, the study brought together high-throughput TCR immunosequencing, statistical association of individual TCRs with disease status, and machine learning. Because of strong linkage in the cohort, 4 to 6 DR-DQ haplotypes were treated as single units for association and clustering. An earlier analysis of some 500 of the donors used high-throughput TCR beta sequencing to judge whether each TCR beta V gene segment behaved as functional or pseudogenic. On average, around 200,000 unique TCR beta nucleotide sequences were sequenced per donor among about 400 genotyped donors of the cohort, with around 19% of those sequences being non-productive. General study outcomes and caveats: The presence/absence analyses assumed that sequencing depth was roughly uniform across donors, and that assumption may not be true. Most TCR sequences were seen in very few donors, while some public TCRs were found in many individuals. Strong co-occurrence of HLA alleles, especially DR and DQ, made assigning TCR associations to individual alleles difficult. Several of the top co-occurrence clusters appeared to be linked to parvovirus B19, influenza, CMV and Epstein-Barr virus, according to a later analysis. The classifier was reported to diagnose cytomegalovirus status with high specificity and sensitivity in both the original cohort and the validation cohort. In a later analysis, 15,000 to 20,000 TCR beta sequences were associated with specific HLA alleles at a false discovery rate of 0.05. A further reported finding was that TCR beta sequences accurately predicted the HLA-A and HLA-B alleles for most subjects in the first cohort. CMV serostatus was the only immune exposure information available for the cohort. In a later analysis, HLA-associated TCR beta chains were found to be more clonally expanded and to have lower generation probabilities than equally common non-associated chains. In this cohort, only TCR beta chains were sequenced, and detectable features were limited by the absence of alpha or paired-chain data. HLA typing was unavailable for some donors at each locus, so association tests used only the typed subset. A group of highly shared sequence variants was considered likely to be a technical artifact of the sequencing pipeline. Compared with the approximately 670-donor mean, donors in an Asian-associated ancestry cluster had fewer N-insertions in productive TCRs, according to a later genetic analysis. In vitro tests confirmed that three of the cytomegalovirus-associated TCR beta chains recognize cytomegalovirus antigens. An association between a missense DCLRE1C variant and V-gene and J-gene trimming of TCR beta chains was found in a later genetic analysis and replicated in an independent cohort. Because counts were too low, seventeen rarely observed V segments, including chromosome 9 orphons, were left out of the earlier analysis of a few hundred of the donors. In a later analysis, the rate of TCR association differed among HLA loci, with DRB1 alleles having the most associated TCRs and HLA-C alleles having the fewest. Most CMV-associated TCR beta chains appeared to be HLA-restricted in a later analysis, and the HLA associations seemed to be driven largely by CMV exposure. According to the authors, the approach could potentially be generalized to other disease states and immunological phenotypes. In an earlier analysis of more than 500 of the donors, most TCR beta V segments appeared in productive rearrangements about 87% or about 30% of the time, broadly matching IMGT annotations. Some IMGT-functional V segments, including TRBV6-2 and TRBV6-3, could not be distinguished by the 87-base-pair reads and were therefore excluded. Correlated functional status among segregating V segments might be attributable to linkage disequilibrium, but an unknown experimental factor could not be ruled out. In the study, 164 TCR beta chains were listed as associated with cytomegalovirus.

Sequencing was done on a sample of PBMCs. This TCR derives from a boy younger than 18 in good health and CMV-seronegative. Recombination connected TRBV6-5 to TRBJ1-1; TRBD1 is a possible D gene, resting on 6 matching bases. The CDR3 region reads CASNLGGANTEAFF. The DNA sequence follows: TGTGCCAGCAACTTAGGGGGGGCGAACACTGAAGCTTTCTTT.